Listed below are T cell receptor beta chains from one sample, sequenced in a study of blood T cell repertoires in COVID-19. Here immunoSEQ multiplex PCR was the method, and the copy in TCRdb shows in-frame clones only, minus some. The top ten hold roughly 4% of the sample, which has under 250,000 clones, approximately 84% seen once. The sequenced sample consisted of peripheral blood. These receptors were collected from a man aged 45-60 years with acute or convalescent COVID-19. The CDR3 runs from the conserved cysteine through the conserved F or W. Each record gives: D gene, clone size, J gene, V gene, CDR3 protein, CDR3 DNA. The D gene is left open where the match is weak. Clone size is stated in some rows and not others, as once, few, many or a class when expanded.

D: TRBD1; size: NA; J: TRBJ1-4; V: TRBV6-4; CDR3: CASSVLDRGGEKLFF; DNA: TGTGCCAGCAGTGTCCTCGACAGGGGTGGAGAAAAACTGTTTTTT
D: TRBD2; size: few; J: TRBJ2-1; V: TRBV10-1; CDR3: CASSKTWEGHDEQFF; DNA: TGCGCCAGCTCAAAAACATGGGAGGGCCATGATGAGCAGTTCTTC
D: TRBD1; size: NA; J: TRBJ1-1; V: TRBV6-5; CDR3: CASRVRQGNTEAFF; DNA: TGTGCCAGCAGGGTAAGACAGGGAAACACTGAAGCTTTCTTT
D: NA; size: NA; J: TRBJ1-5; V: TRBV19; CDR3: CASSLAGDQPQHF; DNA: TGTGCCAGTAGTCTGGCAGGGGATCAGCCCCAGCATTTT
D: TRBD1; size: NA; J: TRBJ1-2; V: TRBV24-1; CDR3: CAARDRTFTSYTF; DNA: TGTGCCGCTCGGGACAGGACGTTTACTAGCTACACCTTC
D: TRBD2; size: NA; J: TRBJ2-5; V: TRBV28; CDR3: CASSFRLAGIQETQYF; DNA: TGTGCCAGCAGTTTCCGACTAGCGGGCATCCAAGAGACCCAGTACTTC
D: NA; size: NA; J: TRBJ1-5; V: TRBV6-1; CDR3: CASSERTVRIDQPQHF; DNA: TGTGCCAGCAGTGAAAGAACAGTTCGTATAGATCAGCCCCAGCATTTT
D: NA; size: NA; J: TRBJ2-3; V: TRBV6-5; CDR3: CASSWGRSSTDTQYF; DNA: TGTGCCAGCAGCTGGGGCCGGTCTAGCACAGATACGCAGTATTTT
D: TRBD1; size: once; J: TRBJ1-2; V: TRBV7-3; CDR3: CASSLGTGLDGGGYTF; DNA: TGTGCCAGCAGCCTCGGGACAGGTCTAGATGGAGGGGGCTACACCTTC
D: NA; size: NA; J: TRBJ1-3; V: TRBV4-1; CDR3: CASSQDAGSLGNTIYF; DNA: TGCGCCAGCAGCCAAGATGCGGGATCGTTAGGAAACACCATATATTTT
D: NA; size: NA; J: TRBJ2-7; V: TRBV19; CDR3: CASSRDTYYEQYF; DNA: TGTGCCAGTAGCCGGGACACTTACTACGAGCAGTACTTC
D: NA; size: NA; J: TRBJ2-4; V: TRBV6-4; CDR3: CASSYSLLAKNIQYF; DNA: TGTGCCAGCAGTTACAGCCTTCTAGCCAAAAACATTCAGTACTTC
D: NA; size: NA; J: TRBJ1-3; V: TRBV27; CDR3: CASTRSGNTIYF; DNA: TGTGCCAGCACTAGATCTGGAAACACCATATATTTT
D: NA; size: NA; J: TRBJ2-3; V: TRBV24-1; CDR3: CATGESGSWADTQYF; DNA: TGTGCCACCGGCGAAAGCGGTAGCTGGGCAGATACGCAGTATTTT
D: NA; size: once; J: TRBJ2-7; V: TRBV30; CDR3: CAWSVLERSYEQYF; DNA: TGTGCCTGGAGTGTACTCGAGCGGAGCTACGAGCAGTACTTC
D: TRBD1; size: NA; J: TRBJ1-2; V: TRBV4-1; CDR3: CASSQDRGQGHYGYTF; DNA: TGCGCCAGCAGCCAAGACCGAGGACAGGGACACTATGGCTACACCTTC
D: NA; size: NA; J: TRBJ2-2; V: TRBV11-2; CDR3: CASSLVGRVGELFF; DNA: TGTGCCAGCAGCTTAGTTGGGAGAGTCGGGGAGCTGTTTTTT
D: NA; size: NA; J: TRBJ2-1; V: TRBV2; CDR3: CASSEASYEQFF; DNA: TGTGCCAGCAGTGAAGCTAGCTATGAGCAGTTCTTC
D: NA; size: NA; J: TRBJ2-3; V: TRBV9; CDR3: CASSVEDSLTDTQYF; DNA: TGTGCCAGCAGCGTGGAGGACAGCCTCACAGATACGCAGTATTTT
D: NA; size: NA; J: TRBJ1-2; V: TRBV6-2/TRBV6-3; CDR3: CASSYQAANPTGYTF; DNA: TGTGCCAGCAGTTATCAGGCAGCCAATCCCACTGGCTACACCTTC
D: TRBD1; size: NA; J: TRBJ2-7; V: TRBV30; CDR3: CAWSRTGGYYEQYF; DNA: TGTGCCTGGAGCCGGACAGGGGGATACTACGAGCAGTACTTC
D: NA; size: NA; J: TRBJ2-5; V: TRBV3-1/TRBV3-2; CDR3: CASSQETGIETQYF; DNA: TGTGCCAGCAGCCAAGAAACAGGGATAGAGACCCAGTACTTC
D: TRBD1; size: NA; J: TRBJ1-5; V: TRBV6-5; CDR3: CASSYTDRDQPQHF; DNA: TGTGCCAGCAGTTACACGGACAGGGATCAGCCCCAGCATTTT
D: NA; size: NA; J: TRBJ1-3; V: TRBV5-4; CDR3: CASSLDGTSSGNTIYF; DNA: TGTGCCAGCAGCTTGGATGGCACCAGCTCTGGAAACACCATATATTTT
D: TRBD1; size: NA; J: TRBJ1-2; V: TRBV7-2; CDR3: CASSLGPGTDYGYTF; DNA: TGTGCCAGCAGCTTAGGGCCCGGGACAGACTATGGCTACACCTTC
D: NA; size: NA; J: TRBJ2-2; V: TRBV5-1; CDR3: CASKGRDVSGELFF; DNA: TGCGCCAGCAAGGGCAGGGATGTGTCCGGGGAGCTGTTTTTT
D: NA; size: few; J: TRBJ2-7; V: TRBV19; CDR3: CASSIGQPSYEQYF; DNA: TGTGCCAGTAGTATTGGACAGCCCTCCTACGAGCAGTACTTC
D: NA; size: NA; J: TRBJ1-1; V: TRBV7-9; CDR3: CASSPSYARSTLNTEAFF; DNA: TGTGCCAGCAGCCCCTCGTACGCCCGTTCGACTTTGAACACTGAAGCTTTCTTT
D: NA; size: NA; J: TRBJ1-5; V: TRBV11-1; CDR3: CASSAEEGQPQHF; DNA: TGTGCCAGCAGCGCGGAAGAGGGTCAGCCCCAGCATTTT
D: NA; size: NA; J: TRBJ1-2; V: TRBV11-2; CDR3: CASSPGQTRNYGYTF; DNA: TGTGCCAGCAGCCCAGGCCAGACCCGTAACTATGGCTACACCTTC
D: TRBD1; size: NA; J: TRBJ2-7; V: TRBV14; CDR3: CASSSGTGAYEQYF; DNA: TGTGCCAGCAGCTCCGGGACAGGGGCCTACGAGCAGTACTTC
D: TRBD1; size: NA; J: TRBJ2-7; V: TRBV12-3/TRBV12-4; CDR3: CASRGDSHYEQYF; DNA: TGTGCCAGCAGGGGGGACAGTCACTACGAGCAGTACTTC
D: NA; size: NA; J: TRBJ1-2; V: TRBV5-1; CDR3: CASSLTQGGYTF; DNA: TGCGCCAGCAGCTTGACGCAGGGGGGCTACACCTTC
D: NA; size: NA; J: TRBJ1-2; V: TRBV28; CDR3: CASSPERGSNYGYTF; DNA: TGTGCCAGCAGTCCCGAGCGGGGTTCTAACTATGGCTACACCTTC
D: NA; size: NA; J: TRBJ1-3; V: TRBV6-5; CDR3: CASSAGGLNTIYF; DNA: TGTGCCAGCAGCGCAGGAGGTTTGAACACCATATATTTT
D: NA; size: NA; J: TRBJ2-1; V: TRBV7-2; CDR3: CASSLNFAGVTTGDEQFF; DNA: TGTGCCAGCAGCTTAAATTTCGCGGGAGTGACGACAGGTGATGAGCAGTTCTTC
D: NA; size: NA; J: TRBJ1-5; V: TRBV7-9; CDR3: CASSPGYNQPQHF; DNA: TGTGCCAGCAGCCCAGGATACAATCAGCCCCAGCATTTT
D: NA; size: NA; J: TRBJ1-2; V: TRBV4-1; CDR3: CASSQDMRGGIGYGYTF; DNA: TGCGCCAGCAGCCAAGATATGCGGGGGGGAATCGGCTATGGCTACACCTTC
D: TRBD1; size: NA; J: TRBJ1-1; V: TRBV5-1; CDR3: CASSSGQGNTEAFF; DNA: TGCGCCAGCAGCTCGGGACAGGGTAACACTGAAGCTTTCTTT
D: NA; size: NA; J: TRBJ2-1; V: TRBV6-5; CDR3: CASSYGTYNEQFF; DNA: TGTGCCAGCAGTTACGGGACTTACAATGAGCAGTTCTTC
D: NA; size: NA; J: TRBJ1-1; V: TRBV29-1; CDR3: CSVKGGLGNTEAFF; DNA: TGCAGCGTTAAGGGAGGGCTCGGGAACACTGAAGCTTTCTTT
D: TRBD1; size: NA; J: TRBJ2-3; V: TRBV24-1; CDR3: CATSDLKVKTGVADTQYF; DNA: TGTGCCACCAGTGATTTAAAGGTAAAGACAGGGGTAGCAGATACGCAGTATTTT